The rows below give T cell receptor beta chains drawn from one sample of a study of T cells after yellow fever vaccination. TCRdb independently ran MiXCR on the 5' RACE reads; one entry per CDR3 protein. The repertoire has 100,000 to 150,000 distinct CDR3 sequences, approximately 16% of them found once; the top ten carry around 40%. The sample consisted of CD8+ T cells sorted from PBMCs, taken 5 days after the yellow fever booster vaccination. All receptors derive from a young man who received the YFV17D yellow fever vaccine. Each CDR3 is given with its conserved first and last residue. A D gene is named only where the DNA matches it firmly. Size values are once, few and many counts, or a class for expanded clones, and some rows have none.

.,TRBJ1-1,TRBV6-6,.,CASSSPSTEAFF,TGTGCCAGCAGTTCCCCCAGCACTGAAGCTTTCTTT
TRBD1,TRBJ2-1,TRBV20-1,.,CSAGRTGVPYNEQFF,TGCAGTGCTGGCAGAACAGGGGTCCCCTACAATGAGCAGTTCTTC
.,TRBJ1-1,TRBV6-5,.,CASNPLTVNTEAFF,TGTGCCAGCAACCCTTTGACAGTGAACACTGAAGCTTTCTTT
TRBD2,TRBJ2-1,TRBV20-1,few,CSASSLAVYNEQFF,TGCAGTGCTAGTTCACTAGCGGTCTACAATGAGCAGTTCTTC
.,TRBJ1-1,TRBV12-3/TRBV12-4,.,CASSFAGVNTEAFF,TGTGCCAGCAGTTTCGCAGGGGTGAACACTGAAGCTTTCTTT
TRBD1,TRBJ2-7,TRBV5-4,few,CASSPGQGGTYEQYF,TGTGCCAGCAGCCCTGGACAGGGGGGTACCTACGAGCAGTACTTC
.,TRBJ2-1,TRBV4-1,.,CASSLQRGGQANEQFF,TGCGCCAGCAGCCTTCAAAGGGGGGGGCAGGCCAATGAGCAGTTCTTC
.,TRBJ2-4,TRBV4-3,.,CASSQDQGNIQYF,TGCGCCAGTTCCCAGGATCAGGGGAACATTCAGTACTTC
TRBD1,TRBJ2-5,TRBV11-2,.,CASSLAGTGKETQYF,TGTGCCAGCAGCTTAGCCGGGACAGGAAAAGAGACCCAGTACTTC
.,TRBJ1-3,TRBV3-1,few,CASSQSWEYTGNTIYF,TGTGCCAGCAGCCAATCCTGGGAGTACACTGGAAACACCATATATTTT
.,TRBJ1-1,TRBV6-6,.,CASSPNTEGFF,TGTGCCAGCAGTCCAAACACTGAAGGTTTCTTT
.,TRBJ2-1,TRBV27,few,CASSLWQGGDEQFF,TGTGCCAGCAGTTTATGGCAGGGAGGCGATGAGCAGTTCTTC
.,TRBJ1-1,TRBV4-1,.,CASSQALLMGTEAFF,TGCGCCAGCAGCCAAGCTTTGTTAATGGGGACTGAAGCTTTCTTT
TRBD1,TRBJ2-7,TRBV5-1,few,CASSEEQGARAYEQYF,TGCGCCAGCAGCGAAGAACAGGGGGCGCGGGCCTACGAGCAGTACTTC
TRBD2,TRBJ2-7,TRBV7-9,hyperexpanded,CASSAPAGVGEQYF,TGTGCCAGCAGCGCCCCAGCGGGGGTCGGCGAGCAGTACTTC
.,TRBJ2-1,TRBV15,.,CATSSLTSYNEQFF,TGTGCCACCAGCAGCCTCACTAGCTACAATGAGCAGTTCTTC
TRBD2,TRBJ2-3,TRBV7-9,.,CASSLFIAGGTDTQYF,TGTGCCAGCAGCTTATTTATAGCGGGGGGCACAGATACGCAGTATTTT
.,TRBJ1-4,TRBV9,once,CASSVGGEANEKLFF,TGTGCCAGCAGCGTAGGTGGGGAGGCTAATGAAAAACTGTTTTTT
.,TRBJ2-3,TRBV27,.,CASSLYSSTDTQYF,TGTGCCAGCAGTTTGTACTCTAGCACAGATACGCAGTATTTT
.,TRBJ1-1,TRBV12-3/TRBV12-4,once,CASSPGYHTEAFF,TGTGCCAGCAGTCCCGGATACCACACTGAAGCTTTCTTT
.,TRBJ1-1,TRBV5-5,.,CASSLVVGPSSTEAFF,TGTGCCAGCAGCTTGGTGGTCGGGCCGTCGAGCACTGAAGCTTTCTTT
.,TRBJ2-5,TRBV6-2/TRBV6-3,many,CASRPLAETQYF,TGTGCCAGCAGGCCCCTAGCGGAGACCCAGTACTTC
.,TRBJ2-7,TRBV20-1,.,CSAREAYAYEQYF,TGCAGTGCTAGAGAGGCCTACGCCTACGAGCAGTACTTC
.,TRBJ2-1,TRBV6-5,few,CASSYVSGGSYNEQFF,TGTGCCAGCAGTTACGTCTCGGGGGGCTCGTACAATGAGCAGTTCTTC
TRBD2,TRBJ2-3,TRBV20-1,.,CSGTLAGGGNTQYF,TGCAGTGGAACACTAGCGGGGGGAGGGAATACGCAGTATTTT
.,TRBJ1-4,TRBV9,many,CASSVGGWNEKLFF,TGTGCCAGCAGCGTTGGAGGGTGGAATGAAAAACTGTTTTTT
.,TRBJ2-3,TRBV12-3/TRBV12-4,.,CASSFKWGGDGTDTQYF,TGTGCCAGCAGTTTTAAATGGGGCGGGGACGGCACAGATACGCAGTATTTT
.,TRBJ1-5,TRBV5-4,.,CASSDDGYQPQHF,TGTGCCAGCAGCGACGACGGCTATCAGCCCCAGCATTTT
TRBD2,TRBJ2-1,TRBV7-2,.,CASSLPRVQTSGGDEQFF,TGTGCCAGCAGCTTACCACGAGTACAGACTAGCGGGGGGGATGAGCAGTTCTTC
.,TRBJ2-1,TRBV2,few,CASLPVDVDEQFF,TGTGCCAGCCTCCCCGTGGATGTGGATGAGCAGTTCTTC
.,TRBJ2-3,TRBV7-6,.,CASSLAWGDTDTQYF,TGTGCCAGCAGCTTAGCGTGGGGGGACACAGATACGCAGTATTTT
TRBD1,TRBJ1-3,TRBV15,.,CATSREPTGSGNTIYF,TGTGCCACCAGCAGAGAGCCGACAGGGTCTGGAAACACCATATATTTT
TRBD2,TRBJ2-1,TRBV6-5,.,CASSYSASGYNEQFF,TGTGCCAGCAGTTACTCGGCTAGCGGATACAATGAGCAGTTCTTC
.,TRBJ2-1,TRBV5-5,few,CASSLVAVRPSYNEQFF,TGTGCCAGCAGCTTGGTTGCGGTCCGGCCCTCCTACAATGAGCAGTTCTTC
TRBD1,TRBJ2-7,TRBV6-1,many,CASSEEAGDSSYEQYF,TGTGCCAGCAGTGAAGAGGCAGGGGACAGCTCCTACGAGCAGTACTTC
.,TRBJ2-2,TRBV4-1,few,CASSHIGSSPTGELFF,TGCGCCAGCAGCCATATCGGGTCTAGCCCCACCGGGGAGCTGTTTTTT
TRBD1,TRBJ2-1,TRBV20-1,many,CSARDRTGPYNEQFF,TGCAGTGCTAGGGACCGGACAGGTCCCTACAATGAGCAGTTCTTC
.,TRBJ1-4,TRBV4-1,few,CASSERGVSEKLFF,TGCGCCAGCAGCGAACGGGGTGTGAGTGAAAAACTGTTTTTT
TRBD2,TRBJ2-3,TRBV20-1,once,CSARSRGDDTDTQYF,TGCAGTGCTAGGTCGCGGGGGGATGACACAGATACGCAGTATTTT
TRBD1,TRBJ1-1,TRBV5-1,.,CASSLGTGGTTEAFF,TGCGCCAGCAGCTTGGGGACAGGGGGTACCACTGAAGCTTTCTTT
TRBD1,TRBJ1-6,TRBV5-4,.,CASTKGTGDNSPLHF,TGTGCCAGCACGAAAGGGACAGGGGATAATTCACCCCTCCACTTT
.,TRBJ1-5,TRBV9,many,CASSEIGNQPQHF,TGTGCCAGCAGCGAGATTGGGAATCAGCCCCAGCATTTT
.,TRBJ2-2,TRBV19,.,CASRGTTGELFF,TGTGCCAGTAGGGGGACCACCGGGGAGCTGTTTTTT
.,TRBJ1-6,TRBV7-9,few,CASSPPDGRSVSLHF,TGTGCCAGCAGCCCCCCGGACGGCCGGTCGGTATCCCTCCACTTT
TRBD2,TRBJ2-7,TRBV6-5,few,CASSGRGVGYEQYF,TGTGCCAGCAGTGGACGGGGGGTGGGCTACGAGCAGTACTTC
.,TRBJ1-2,TRBV27,few,CASSKTGAYGYTF,TGTGCCAGCAGTAAGACAGGCGCCTATGGCTACACCTTC
TRBD2,TRBJ2-3,TRBV4-3,.,CASSPRLAGGWGTDTQYF,TGCGCCAGCAGCCCGAGACTAGCGGGGGGGTGGGGCACAGATACGCAGTATTTT
TRBD1,TRBJ1-1,TRBV5-1,many,CASSRQGATEAFF,TGCGCCAGCAGTCGACAGGGGGCCACTGAAGCTTTCTTT
TRBD2,TRBJ2-5,TRBV4-3,.,CASSPSSGDQETQYF,TGCGCCAGCAGCCCCTCTAGCGGGGACCAAGAGACCCAGTACTTC
TRBD1,TRBJ2-3,TRBV11-2,few,CASSLGAGGGGEADTQYF,TGTGCCAGCAGCTTAGGGGCAGGGGGCGGCGGTGAGGCAGATACGCAGTATTTT
TRBD1,TRBJ1-6,TRBV18,.,CASSYRGGTNSPLHF,TGTGCCAGCTCTTACAGGGGAGGGACGAATTCACCCCTCCACTTT
TRBD2,TRBJ2-3,TRBV12-3/TRBV12-4,.,CASRTRTSGEYTDTQYF,TGTGCCAGCAGGACCCGGACTAGCGGGGAGTACACAGATACGCAGTATTTT
.,TRBJ2-2,TRBV4-1,few,CASSLYQGGTGELFF,TGCGCCAGCAGCCTATATCAGGGAGGCACCGGGGAGCTGTTTTTT
.,TRBJ1-2,TRBV27,few,CASSLRPAGIYGYTF,TGTGCCAGCAGTTTACGGCCGGCCGGCATCTATGGCTACACCTTC
.,TRBJ2-5,TRBV2,many,CASREGFLGATQYF,TGTGCCAGCAGGGAGGGATTTCTGGGCGCGACCCAGTACTTC
.,TRBJ2-3,TRBV5-6,few,CASSWPTSTDTQYF,TGTGCCAGCAGTTGGCCAACGAGCACAGATACGCAGTATTTT
.,TRBJ1-2,TRBV4-1,.,CASSQEEGAGRYTF,TGCGCCAGCAGCCAAGAGGAGGGCGCCGGGCGCTACACCTTC
.,TRBJ1-3,TRBV7-3,.,CASSLMAGSGNTIYF,TGTGCCAGCAGCTTAATGGCAGGGTCTGGAAACACCATATATTTT
.,TRBJ2-7,TRBV6-5,.,CASSYGATYEQYF,TGTGCCAGCAGTTATGGGGCGACCTACGAGCAGTACTTC
TRBD1,TRBJ2-6,TRBV12-3/TRBV12-4,.,CASSSEGQGLISGANVLTF,TGTGCCAGCAGTTCGGAGGGACAGGGTCTCATCTCTGGGGCCAACGTCCTGACTTTC